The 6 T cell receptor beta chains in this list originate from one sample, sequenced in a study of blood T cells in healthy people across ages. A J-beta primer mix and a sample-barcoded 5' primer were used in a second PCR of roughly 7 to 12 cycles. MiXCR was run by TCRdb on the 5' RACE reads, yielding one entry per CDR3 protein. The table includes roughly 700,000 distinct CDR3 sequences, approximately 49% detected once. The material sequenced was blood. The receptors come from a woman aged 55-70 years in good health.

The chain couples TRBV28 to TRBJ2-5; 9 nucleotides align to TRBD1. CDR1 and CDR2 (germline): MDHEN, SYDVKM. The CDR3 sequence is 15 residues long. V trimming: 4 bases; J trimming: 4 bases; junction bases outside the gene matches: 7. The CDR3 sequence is CASSSGGTGTETQYF. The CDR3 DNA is TGTGCCAGCAGTTCCGGCGGGACAGGGACAGAGACCCAGTACTTC.

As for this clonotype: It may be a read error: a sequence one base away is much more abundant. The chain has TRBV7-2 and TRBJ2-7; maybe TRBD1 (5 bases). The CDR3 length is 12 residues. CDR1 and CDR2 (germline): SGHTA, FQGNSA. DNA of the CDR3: TGTCCCAGTGGGGCAGGATCCTACGAGCAGTACTTC. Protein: CPSGAGSYEQYF.

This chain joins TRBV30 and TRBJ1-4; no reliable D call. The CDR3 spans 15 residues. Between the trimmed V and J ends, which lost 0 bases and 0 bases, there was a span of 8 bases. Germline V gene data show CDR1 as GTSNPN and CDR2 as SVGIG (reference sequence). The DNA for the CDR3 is TGTGCCTGGAGTGTCCCGGGGACAACTAATGAAAAACTGTTTTTT. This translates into CAWSVPGTTNEKLFF.

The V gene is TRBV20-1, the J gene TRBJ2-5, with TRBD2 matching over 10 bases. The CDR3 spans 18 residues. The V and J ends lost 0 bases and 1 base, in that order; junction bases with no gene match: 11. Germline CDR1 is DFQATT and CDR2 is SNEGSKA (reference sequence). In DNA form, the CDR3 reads TGCAGTGCTAGAGACTTGGGAACTAGCGGGAAGAGCCAAGAGACCCAGTACTTC. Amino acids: CSARDLGTSGKSQETQYF.

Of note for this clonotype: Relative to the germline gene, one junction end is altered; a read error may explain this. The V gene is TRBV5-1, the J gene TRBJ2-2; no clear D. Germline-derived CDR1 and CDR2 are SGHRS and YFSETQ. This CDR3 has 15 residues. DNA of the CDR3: TGCGCCAGCAACTTGGTGGTGTCGAACACCGGGGAGCTGTTTTTT. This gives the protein CASNLVVSNTGELFF.

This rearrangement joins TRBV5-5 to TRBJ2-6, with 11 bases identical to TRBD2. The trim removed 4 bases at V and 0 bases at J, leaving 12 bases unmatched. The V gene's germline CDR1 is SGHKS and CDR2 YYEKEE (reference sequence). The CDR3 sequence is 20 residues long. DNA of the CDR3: TGTGCCAGCAGCCGCCGGGACGGGACTAGCGGAATCTCTGGGGCCAACGTCCTGACTTTC. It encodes CASSRRDGTSGISGANVLTF.